This T cell receptor (beta chain) was retrieved from a study of CD8 T cells in Susac syndrome. RNA was extracted with the RNeasy kit, and a quantity of about 0.45 to 1 ug was reverse transcribed using random hexamers. The immunoSEQ assay covered 54 Vbeta and 13 Jbeta segments for CDR3. Using its own MiXCR run on the immunoSEQ multiplex PCR reads, TCRdb lists one record per CDR3 protein. The sample lists 110,000 or so distinct CDR3 sequences, roughly 93% occurring once. TCR beta was sequenced from blood CD8+ and CD4+ T cells. Included as multiple sclerosis controls were treatment-naive patients who had stable or active relapsing-remitting disease. Between the trimmed V and J ends, which lost 3 bases and 5 bases, there was a span of 3 bases. There are 11 residues in the CDR3. CDR1 is SGDLS and CDR2 is YYNGEE in the germline V gene.

Sequenced material: CD4+ T cells from PBMCs. This rearrangement joins TRBV9 to TRBJ2-1, with D unresolved. This receptor was identified in a human donor with multiple sclerosis. CDR3: CASSADNEQFF. Written as DNA, the CDR3 is TGTGCCAGCAGCGCGGACAATGAGCAGTTCTTC.